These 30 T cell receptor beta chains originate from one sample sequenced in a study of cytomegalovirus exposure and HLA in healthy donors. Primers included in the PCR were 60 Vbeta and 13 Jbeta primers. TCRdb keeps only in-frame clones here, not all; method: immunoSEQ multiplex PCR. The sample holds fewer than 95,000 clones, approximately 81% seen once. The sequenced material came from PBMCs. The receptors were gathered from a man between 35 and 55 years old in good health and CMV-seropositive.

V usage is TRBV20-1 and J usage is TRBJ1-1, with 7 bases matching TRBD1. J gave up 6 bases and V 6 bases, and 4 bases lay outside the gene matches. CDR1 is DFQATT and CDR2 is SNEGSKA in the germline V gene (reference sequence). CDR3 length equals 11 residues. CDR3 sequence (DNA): TGCAGTGCACCGACAGGGCCTGAAGCTTTCTTT. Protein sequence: CSAPTGPEAFF.

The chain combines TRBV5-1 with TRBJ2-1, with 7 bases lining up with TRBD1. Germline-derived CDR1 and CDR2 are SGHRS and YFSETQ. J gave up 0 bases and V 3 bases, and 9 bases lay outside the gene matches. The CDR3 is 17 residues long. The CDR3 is CASSSETGQRSYNEQFF. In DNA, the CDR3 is TGCGCCAGCAGCTCGGAAACGGGACAGCGCTCCTACAATGAGCAGTTCTTC. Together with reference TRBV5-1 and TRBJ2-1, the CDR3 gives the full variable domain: KAGVTQTPRYLIKTRGQQVTLSCSPISGHRSVSWYQQTPGQGLQFLFEYFSETQRNKGNFPGRFSGRQFSNSRSEMNVSTLELGDSALYLCASSSETGQRSYNEQFFGPGTRLTVL.

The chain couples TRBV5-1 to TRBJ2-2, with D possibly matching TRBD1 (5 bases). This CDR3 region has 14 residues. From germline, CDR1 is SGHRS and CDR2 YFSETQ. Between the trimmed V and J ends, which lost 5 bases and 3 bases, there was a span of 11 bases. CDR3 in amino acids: CASRGQGHTGELFF. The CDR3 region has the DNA TGCGCCAGCAGAGGGCAGGGTCACACCGGGGAGCTGTTTTTT.

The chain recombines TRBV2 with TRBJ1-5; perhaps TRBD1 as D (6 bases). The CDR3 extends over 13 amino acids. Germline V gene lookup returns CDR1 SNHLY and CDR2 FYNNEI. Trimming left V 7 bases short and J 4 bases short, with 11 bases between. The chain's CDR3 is CASTWTENQPQHF. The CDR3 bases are TGTGCCAGCACCTGGACAGAGAATCAGCCCCAGCATTTT.

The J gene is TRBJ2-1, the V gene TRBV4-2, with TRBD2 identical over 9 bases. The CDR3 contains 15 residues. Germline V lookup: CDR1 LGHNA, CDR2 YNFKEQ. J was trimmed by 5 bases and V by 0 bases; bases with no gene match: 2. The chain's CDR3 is CASSQDKRGDNEQFF. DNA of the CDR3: TGTGCCAGCAGCCAAGATAAGCGGGGGGACAATGAGCAGTTCTTC.

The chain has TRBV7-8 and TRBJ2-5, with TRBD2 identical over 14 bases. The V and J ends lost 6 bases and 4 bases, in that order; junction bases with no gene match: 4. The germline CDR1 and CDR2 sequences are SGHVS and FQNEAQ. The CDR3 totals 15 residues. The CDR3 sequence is CASSGGLAGGETQYF. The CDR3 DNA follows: TGTGCCAGCAGTGGTGGACTAGCGGGGGGAGAGACCCAGTACTTC.

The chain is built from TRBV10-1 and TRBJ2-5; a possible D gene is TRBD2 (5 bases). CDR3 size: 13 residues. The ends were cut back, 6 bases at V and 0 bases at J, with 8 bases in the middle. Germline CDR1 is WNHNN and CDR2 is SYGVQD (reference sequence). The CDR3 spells CASSAGNQETQYF. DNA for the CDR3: TGCGCCAGCAGCGCCGGGAACCAAGAGACCCAGTACTTC.

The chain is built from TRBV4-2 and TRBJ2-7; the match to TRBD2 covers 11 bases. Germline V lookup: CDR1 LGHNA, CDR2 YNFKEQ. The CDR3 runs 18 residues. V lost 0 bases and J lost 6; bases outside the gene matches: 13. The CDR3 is CASSQDPYPATSGSEQYF. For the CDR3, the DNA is TGTGCCAGCAGCCAAGATCCCTACCCCGCTACTAGCGGGAGCGAGCAGTACTTC.

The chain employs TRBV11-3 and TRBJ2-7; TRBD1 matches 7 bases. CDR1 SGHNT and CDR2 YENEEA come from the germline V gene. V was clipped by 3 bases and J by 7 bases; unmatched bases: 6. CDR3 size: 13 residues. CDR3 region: CASSFPDRDEQYF. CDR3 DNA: TGTGCCAGCAGCTTCCCCGACAGGGATGAGCAGTACTTC.

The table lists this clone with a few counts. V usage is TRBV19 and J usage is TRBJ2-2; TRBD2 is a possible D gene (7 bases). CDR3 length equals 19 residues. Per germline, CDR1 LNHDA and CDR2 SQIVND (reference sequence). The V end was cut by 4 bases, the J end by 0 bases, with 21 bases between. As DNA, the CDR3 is TGTGCCAGTAGTACACAGGGTTTCAGCGGGGCCTCGAACACCGGGGAGCTGTTTTTT. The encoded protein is CASSTQGFSGASNTGELFF. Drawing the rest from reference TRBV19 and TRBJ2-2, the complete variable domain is DGGITQSPKYLFRKEGQNVTLSCEQNLNHDAMYWYRQDPGQGLRLIYYSQIVNDFQKGDIAEGYSVSREKKESFPLTVTSAQKNPTAFYLCASSTQGFSGASNTGELFFGEGSRLTVL.

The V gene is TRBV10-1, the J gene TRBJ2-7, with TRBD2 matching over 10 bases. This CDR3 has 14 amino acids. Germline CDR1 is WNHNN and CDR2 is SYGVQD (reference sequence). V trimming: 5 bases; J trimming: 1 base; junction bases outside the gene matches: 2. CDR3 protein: CASSPSGGSYEQYF. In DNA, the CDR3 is TGCGCCAGCAGTCCTAGCGGGGGATCCTACGAGCAGTACTTC.

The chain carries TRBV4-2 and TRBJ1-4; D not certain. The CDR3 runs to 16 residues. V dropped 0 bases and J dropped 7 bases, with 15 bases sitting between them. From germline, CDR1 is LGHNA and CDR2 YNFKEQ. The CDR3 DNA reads TGTGCCAGCAGCCAAGAGAGCGCACCGTCCGGTGAAAAACTGTTTTTT. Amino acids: CASSQESAPSGEKLFF.

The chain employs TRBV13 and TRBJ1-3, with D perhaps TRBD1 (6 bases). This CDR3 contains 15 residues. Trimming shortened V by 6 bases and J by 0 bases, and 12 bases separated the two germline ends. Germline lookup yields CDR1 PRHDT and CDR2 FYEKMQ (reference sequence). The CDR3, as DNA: TGTGCCAGCAGTGACAGGATTTACTCTGGAAACACCATATATTTT. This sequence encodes CASSDRIYSGNTIYF.

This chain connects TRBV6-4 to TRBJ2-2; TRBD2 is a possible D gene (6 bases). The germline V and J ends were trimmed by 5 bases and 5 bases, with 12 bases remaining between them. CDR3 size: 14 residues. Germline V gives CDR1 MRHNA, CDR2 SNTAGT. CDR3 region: CASSPQGGTGELFF. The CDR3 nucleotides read TGTGCCAGCAGTCCTCAGGGAGGTACCGGGGAGCTGTTTTTT.

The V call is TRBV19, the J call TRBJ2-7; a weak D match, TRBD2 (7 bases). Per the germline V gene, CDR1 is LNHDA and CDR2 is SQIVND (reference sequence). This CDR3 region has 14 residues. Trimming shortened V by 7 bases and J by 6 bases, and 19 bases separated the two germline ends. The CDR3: CASNIRGGASEQYF. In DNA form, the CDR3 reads TGTGCCAGTAACATCCGAGGGGGGGCCAGCGAGCAGTACTTC.

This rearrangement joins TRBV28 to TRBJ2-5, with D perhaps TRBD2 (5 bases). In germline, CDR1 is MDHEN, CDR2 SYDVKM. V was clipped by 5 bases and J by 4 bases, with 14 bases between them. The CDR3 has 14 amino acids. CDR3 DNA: TGTGCCAGCAGTCCCCCCCTAGCTCGAGAGACCCAGTACTTC. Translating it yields CASSPPLARETQYF.

The CDR3 DNA reads TGTGCCAGCAGCTTAAGCGCTGGCCTGGAGCTGTTTTTT. Its translation: CASSLSAGLELFF. The rearrangement joins TRBV7-9 to TRBJ2-2; the D is unclear. This CDR3 is built from 13 residues. V lost 2 bases to trimming and J lost 10 bases, with 11 bases between them. Germline CDR1 is SEHNR and CDR2 is FQNEAQ (reference sequence). The full variable domain, completed using reference TRBV7-9 and TRBJ2-2, is DTGVSQNPRHKITKRGQNVTFRCDPISEHNRLYWYRQTLGQGPEFLTYFQNEAQLEKSRLLSDRFSAERPKGSFSTLEIQRTEQGDSAMYLCASSLSAGLELFFGEGSRLTVL.

The CDR3 region is CASSDSGTASYGYTF. CDR3 coding DNA: TGTGCCAGCAGTGACTCCGGGACAGCAAGCTATGGCTACACCTTC. The chain carries TRBV6-4 and TRBJ1-2; TRBD1 aligns across 7 bases. Germline values: CDR1 MRHNA, CDR2 SNTAGT. CDR3 length equals 15 residues. After removal of 0 bases from V and 4 bases from J, the junction contained 5 bases not matched to a gene.

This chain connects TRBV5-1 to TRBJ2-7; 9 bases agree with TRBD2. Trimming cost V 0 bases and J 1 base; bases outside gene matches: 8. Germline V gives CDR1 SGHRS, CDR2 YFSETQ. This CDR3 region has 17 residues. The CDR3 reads CASSLGPGLARSYEQYF. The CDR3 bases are TGCGCCAGCAGCTTGGGCCCTGGACTAGCGAGATCCTACGAGCAGTACTTC.

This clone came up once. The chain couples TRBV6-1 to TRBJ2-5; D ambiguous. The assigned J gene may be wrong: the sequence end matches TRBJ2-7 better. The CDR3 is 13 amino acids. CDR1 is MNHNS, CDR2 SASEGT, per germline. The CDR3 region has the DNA TGTGCCAGCTCGAGTAGCCCATCCTACGAGCAGTACTTC. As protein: CASSSSPSYEQYF.

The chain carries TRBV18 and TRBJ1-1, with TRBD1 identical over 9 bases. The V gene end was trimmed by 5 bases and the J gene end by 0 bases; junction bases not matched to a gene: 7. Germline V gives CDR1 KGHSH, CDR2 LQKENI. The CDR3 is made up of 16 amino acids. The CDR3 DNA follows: TGTGCCAGCTCATCGGGACAGGGCAGGGTGAACACTGAAGCTTTCTTT. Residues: CASSSGQGRVNTEAFF.

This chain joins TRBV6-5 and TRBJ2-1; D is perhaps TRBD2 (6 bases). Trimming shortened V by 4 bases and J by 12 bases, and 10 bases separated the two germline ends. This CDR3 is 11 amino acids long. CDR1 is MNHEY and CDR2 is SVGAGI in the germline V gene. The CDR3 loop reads CASSSGVGQFF. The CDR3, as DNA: TGTGCCAGCAGTTCGGGAGTTGGGCAGTTCTTC.

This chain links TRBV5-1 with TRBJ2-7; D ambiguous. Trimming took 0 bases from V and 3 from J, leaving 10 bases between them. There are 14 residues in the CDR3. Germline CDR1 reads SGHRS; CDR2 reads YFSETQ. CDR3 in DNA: TGCGCCAGCAGCTTGGGGGCGTATGGCTACGAGCAGTACTTC. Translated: CASSLGAYGYEQYF.

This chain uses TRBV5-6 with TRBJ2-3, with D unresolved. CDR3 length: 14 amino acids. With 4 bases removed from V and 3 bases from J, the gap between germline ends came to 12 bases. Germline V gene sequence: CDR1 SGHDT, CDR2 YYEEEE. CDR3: CASSRVPGTDTQYF. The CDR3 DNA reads TGTGCCAGCAGCCGCGTTCCGGGTACAGATACGCAGTATTTT.

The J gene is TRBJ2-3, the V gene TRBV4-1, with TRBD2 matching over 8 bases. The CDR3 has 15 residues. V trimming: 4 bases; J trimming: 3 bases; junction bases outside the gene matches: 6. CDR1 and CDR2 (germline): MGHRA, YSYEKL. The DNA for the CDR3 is TGCGCCAGCAGCCCAGGACTAGCCCAGACAGATACGCAGTATTTT. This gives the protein CASSPGLAQTDTQYF.

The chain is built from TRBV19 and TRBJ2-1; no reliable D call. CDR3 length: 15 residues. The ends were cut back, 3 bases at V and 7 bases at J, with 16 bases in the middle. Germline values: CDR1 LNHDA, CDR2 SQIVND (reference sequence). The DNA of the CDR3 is TGTGCCAGTAGTATTATGCTCGGCCCCAGGAATGAGCAGTTCTTC. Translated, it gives CASSIMLGPRNEQFF.

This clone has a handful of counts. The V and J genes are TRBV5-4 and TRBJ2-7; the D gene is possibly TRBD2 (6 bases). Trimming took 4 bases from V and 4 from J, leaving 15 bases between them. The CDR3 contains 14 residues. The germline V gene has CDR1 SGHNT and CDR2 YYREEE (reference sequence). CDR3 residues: CASSVGTLPYEQYF. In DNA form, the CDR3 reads TGTGCCAGCAGCGTCGGGACTCTCCCTTACGAGCAGTACTTC.

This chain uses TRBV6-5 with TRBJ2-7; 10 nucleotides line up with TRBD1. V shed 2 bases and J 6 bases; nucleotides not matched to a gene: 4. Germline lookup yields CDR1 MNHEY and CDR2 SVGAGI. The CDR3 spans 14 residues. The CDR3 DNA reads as TGTGCCAGCAGTTACAGGGGGACAGGGGTCGAGCAGTACTTC. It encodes CASSYRGTGVEQYF.

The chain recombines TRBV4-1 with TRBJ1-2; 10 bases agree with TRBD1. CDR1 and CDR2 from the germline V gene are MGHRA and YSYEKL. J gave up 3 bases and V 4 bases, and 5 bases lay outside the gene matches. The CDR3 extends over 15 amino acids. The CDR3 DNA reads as TGCGCCAGCAGCCGAGGGACAGGGGAGGACTATGGCTACACCTTC. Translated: CASSRGTGEDYGYTF.

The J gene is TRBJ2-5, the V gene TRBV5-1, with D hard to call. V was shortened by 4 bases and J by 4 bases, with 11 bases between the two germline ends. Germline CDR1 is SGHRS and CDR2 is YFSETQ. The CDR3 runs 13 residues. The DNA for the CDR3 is TGCGCCAGCAGCCTAAGATACGGAGAGACCCAGTACTTC. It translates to CASSLRYGETQYF.